This T cell receptor (beta chain) was found in a study of cytomegalovirus exposure and HLA in healthy donors. Vbeta (60) and Jbeta (13) primers were used in the PCR. Sequencing was performed with immunoSEQ multiplex PCR; in TCRdb, only in-frame clones are kept and a portion is missing. The repertoire includes 100,000 to 150,000 clones, around 80% of them detected once, and 2.1% sits in the top ten. On this clone itself: The antigen is not known.

Study-wide results and caveats: Some TCR beta chains (164 of them) were listed as cytomegalovirus-associated. Researchers reportedly found TCR beta sequences accurately predicted most subjects' HLA-A and HLA-B alleles.

The CDR3 has 13 amino acids. CDR1 is MDHEN and CDR2 is SYDVKM in the germline V gene. V dropped 2 bases and J dropped 4 bases, with 8 bases sitting between them. This TCR derives from a young man in good health and CMV-seronegative. This chain uses TRBV28 with TRBJ1-1; possible D gene TRBD1, 5 bases. Material: PBMCs. In DNA, the CDR3 is TGTGCCAGCAGTTTAGTGACAGCCACTGAAGCTTTCTTT. It yields the protein CASSLVTATEAFF.